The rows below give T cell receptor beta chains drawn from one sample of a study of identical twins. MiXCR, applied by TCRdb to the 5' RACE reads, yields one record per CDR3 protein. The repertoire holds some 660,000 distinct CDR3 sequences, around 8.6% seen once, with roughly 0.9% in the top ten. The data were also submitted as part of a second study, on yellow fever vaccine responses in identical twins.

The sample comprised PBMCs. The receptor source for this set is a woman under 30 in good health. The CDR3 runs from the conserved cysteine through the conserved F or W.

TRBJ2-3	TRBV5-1	CASSPPPQGVTDTQYF
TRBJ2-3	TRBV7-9	CAASGSLGHRADTQYF
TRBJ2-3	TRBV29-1	CSADRLGTSGRSADTQYF
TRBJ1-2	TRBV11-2	CASSLGKQREGGYTF
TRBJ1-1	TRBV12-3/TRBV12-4	CASSQLTGTEAFF
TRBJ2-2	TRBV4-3	CASSRGRNTGELFF
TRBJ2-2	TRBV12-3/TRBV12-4	CASSRGTGLGGGGELFF
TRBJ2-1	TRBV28	CASSLGDRVNEQFF
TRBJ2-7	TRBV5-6	CASSGVPGPYEQYF
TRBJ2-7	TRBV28	CASSRRVTSVGSEQYF
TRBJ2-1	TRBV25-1	CASSRLAGGPNEQFF
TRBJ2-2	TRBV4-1	CASSLRLAEGTGELFF
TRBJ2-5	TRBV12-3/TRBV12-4	CASSLARTSGKETQYF
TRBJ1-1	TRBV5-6	CASSPQQYTEAFF
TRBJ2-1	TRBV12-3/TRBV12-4	CASSLARPGQGSYNEQFF
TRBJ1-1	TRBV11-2	CASSLKAWGDEAFF
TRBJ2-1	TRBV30	CAWGPEYNEQFF
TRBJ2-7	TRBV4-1	CASSQEHRDAYEQYF
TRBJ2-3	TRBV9	CASSVGGGAPDTQYF
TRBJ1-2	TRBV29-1	CSVYVGTGQRNGYTF
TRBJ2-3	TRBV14	CASSLRGLSTDTQYF
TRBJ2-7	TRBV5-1	CASSSNSGRELYEQYF
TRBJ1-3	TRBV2	CASSKETGIYF
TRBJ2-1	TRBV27	CASSFGLPLGEQFF
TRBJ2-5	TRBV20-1	CSAHGGTGETQYF
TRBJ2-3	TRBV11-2	CASSLVGRSSGRHTDTQYF
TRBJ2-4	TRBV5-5	CASSFARRLVGGNIQYF
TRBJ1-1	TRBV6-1	CASSLPIKGDTEAFF
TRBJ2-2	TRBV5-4	CASSFSSGSLSNTGELFF
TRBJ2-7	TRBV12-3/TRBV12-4	CASSASIWREQYF
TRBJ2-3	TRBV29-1	CSAPSGGAQDTQYF
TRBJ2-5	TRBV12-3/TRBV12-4	CASSFGLKGTQYF
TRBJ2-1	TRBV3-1	CASSQAAGAHGNEQFF